What follows are 27 T cell receptor beta chains derived from one specimen sequenced in a study of shared T cell receptors in the human thymus. Sequencing used immunoSEQ multiplex PCR; TCRdb keeps in-frame clones, though not all of them. The sample lists 600,000 or so clones, roughly 86% occurring once. The sample was also linked to a second study, of human thymus T cells.

Sequenced material: thymocytes. The origin of the receptors is a boy in the first two years of life with a congenital heart defect.

The chain has TRBV5-1 and TRBJ1-2, with D unresolved. The V gene lost 0 bases and the J gene lost 2 bases, with 8 bases spanning the gap. This CDR3 spans 14 amino acids. Germline V gene lookup returns CDR1 SGHRS and CDR2 YFSETQ. Written as DNA, the CDR3 is TGCGCCAGCAGCTTGGTTCCCGGGAACTATGGCTACACCTTC. Protein sequence: CASSLVPGNYGYTF.

This chain joins TRBV5-1 and TRBJ2-5, with TRBD1 matching over 7 bases. Germline CDR1 is SGHRS and CDR2 is YFSETQ. The trim removed 4 bases at V and 1 base at J, leaving 4 bases unmatched. The CDR3 totals 14 residues. This CDR3 reads CASSTRTGQETQYF. The CDR3 DNA sequence: TGCGCCAGCAGCACCAGGACAGGCCAAGAGACCCAGTACTTC.

The chain couples TRBV4-2 to TRBJ2-3; a possible D gene is TRBD2 (6 bases). The V and J ends lost 2 bases and 2 bases respectively, with 17 bases between them. The CDR3 contains 17 residues. CDR1 and CDR2 from the germline V gene are LGHNA and YNFKEQ. The CDR3 nucleotides read TGTGCCAGCAGCCAACCTCTAGCGCCGGTAGACACAGATACGCAGTATTTT. This encodes CASSQPLAPVDTDTQYF.

V and J are TRBV13 and TRBJ2-7; 7 nucleotides line up with TRBD2. The germline gives CDR1 PRHDT, CDR2 FYEKMQ (reference sequence). J lost 0 bases, V lost 6 bases, and 5 bases had no gene match. This CDR3 spans 14 amino acids. The CDR3 region is CASSPKRDSYEQYF. CDR3 DNA: TGTGCCAGCAGTCCAAAGCGGGACTCCTACGAGCAGTACTTC.

The gene calls are TRBV19 and TRBJ1-1, with D possibly TRBD1 on 6 matching bases. Germline-derived CDR1 and CDR2 are LNHDA and SQIVND (reference sequence). V was shortened by 6 bases and J by 4 bases, with 24 bases between the two germline ends. CDR3 length: 17 residues. For the CDR3, the DNA is TGTGCCAGTAGCCGTAACGGGCCAGGGGAAGGTGGCACTGAAGCTTTCTTT. Its translation: CASSRNGPGEGGTEAFF.

This clone showed up just once. V and J are TRBV19 and TRBJ2-2; 8 nucleotides line up with TRBD1. With 5 bases clipped from V and 6 bases from J, the junction kept 8 bases outside the gene matches. Germline V gene data show CDR1 as LNHDA and CDR2 as SQIVND (reference sequence). This CDR3 region has 15 residues. DNA for the CDR3: TGTGCCAGTAGTCTACACAGGGGGTTGGCCGGGGAGCTGTTTTTT. This encodes CASSLHRGLAGELFF.

This clone was counted a single time. V gene TRBV15 combines with J gene TRBJ1-4, with 7 bases matching TRBD1. The CDR3 extends over 16 amino acids. The V gene end was trimmed by 4 bases and the J gene end by 6 bases; junction bases not matched to a gene: 11. In germline, CDR1 is LNHNV, CDR2 YYDKDF (reference sequence). CDR3 bases: TGTGCCACCAGCATGCTTTCCGGGACAGACGATGAAAAACTGTTTTTT. This codes for CATSMLSGTDDEKLFF.

This clone appeared a few times. The rearrangement uses TRBV28 and TRBJ2-5; TRBD2 matches 7 bases. Germline assignment: CDR1 MDHEN and CDR2 SYDVKM. J lost 2 bases, V lost 3 bases, and 6 bases had no gene match. The CDR3 extends over 15 amino acids. CDR3 in DNA: TGTGCCAGCAGTTTGGGACCGGGGGGTCAAGAGACCCAGTACTTC. It codes for CASSLGPGGQETQYF. The whole variable domain, remainder taken from reference TRBV28 and TRBJ2-5, is DVKVTQSSRYLVKRTGEKVFLECVQDMDHENMFWYRQDPGLGLRLIYFSYDVKMKEKGDIPEGYSVSREKKERFSLILESASTNQTSMYLCASSLGPGGQETQYFGPGTRLLVL.

The chain carries TRBV14 and TRBJ2-1; tentatively, D is TRBD2 (5 bases). Trimming removed 0 bases at V and 7 bases at J, with 10 bases between. The CDR3 loop spans 14 amino acids. CDR1 SGHDN and CDR2 FVKESK come from the germline V gene. The CDR3 reads CASSQDSPGNEQFF. CDR3 sequence (DNA): TGTGCCAGCAGCCAAGACTCCCCGGGAAATGAGCAGTTCTTC.

V and J are TRBV10-3 and TRBJ1-5, with D possibly being TRBD1 (6 bases). With 4 bases removed from V and 6 bases from J, the gap between germline ends came to 7 bases. The CDR3 consists of 12 residues. Germline values: CDR1 ENHRY, CDR2 SYGVKD. Here the CDR3 DNA reads TGTGCCATCAGTGTCAGGGGTCAGCCCCAGCATTTT. Translated, it gives CAISVRGQPQHF.

This chain uses TRBV5-6 with TRBJ1-1; 7 bases are shared with TRBD1. Germline V gene sequence: CDR1 SGHDT, CDR2 YYEEEE. This CDR3 spans 15 amino acids. J lost 5 bases, V lost 0 bases, and 7 bases had no gene match. The CDR3 bases are TGTGCCAGCAGCTTGGGGCCCGGGACAGCGACTGAAGCTTTCTTT. Amino acid sequence: CASSLGPGTATEAFF.

This chain connects TRBV7-3 to TRBJ2-5; 7 nucleotides match TRBD2. The CDR3 is made up of 15 amino acids. V was pared by 4 bases and J by 1 base, with 6 bases of the junction left unmatched. CDR1 is SGHTA and CDR2 is FQGTGA in the germline V gene. This CDR3 reads CASSSRGRSQETQYF. CDR3 in DNA: TGTGCCAGCAGCTCGCGGGGGAGGAGCCAAGAGACCCAGTACTTC.

The genes are TRBV4-1 and TRBJ2-6, with TRBD1 matching 8 bases. With V trimmed by 0 bases and J by 4 bases, 8 bases remained unmatched. Per germline, CDR1 MGHRA and CDR2 YSYEKL. There are 18 residues in the CDR3. DNA for the CDR3: TGCGCCAGCAGCCAAGAGGGGCAGGGGGCGAGGGGGGCCAACGTCCTGACTTTC. Translated, it gives CASSQEGQGARGANVLTF.

The genes are TRBV30 and TRBJ2-1, with 9 bases fitting TRBD1. This CDR3 has 16 amino acids. In germline, CDR1 is GTSNPN, CDR2 SVGIG (reference sequence). Trimming removed 3 bases from V and 0 bases from J; junction bases left unmatched: 6. CDR3: CAWRDGQGSSYNEQFF. CDR3 nucleotide sequence: TGTGCCTGGAGGGACGGACAGGGGAGCTCCTACAATGAGCAGTTCTTC.

This rearrangement joins TRBV29-1 to TRBJ2-7, with D possibly TRBD1 on 6 matching bases. The CDR3 consists of 12 residues. Germline CDR1 SQVTM, CDR2 ANQGSEA. V dropped 6 bases and J dropped 2 bases, with 11 bases sitting between them. CDR3 sequence (DNA): TGCAGCGTATCCGGGACAACCTACGAGCAGTACTTC. The encoded protein is CSVSGTTYEQYF.

This sequence joins TRBV14 and TRBJ2-7, with D tentatively TRBD2 (6 bases). Germline CDR1 SGHDN, CDR2 FVKESK. The length of the CDR3 is 19 residues. Trimming cost V 4 bases and J 2 bases, with 27 bases left between them. The CDR3 region is CASSPMGVESLRGPYEQYF. The CDR3, as DNA: TGTGCCAGCAGCCCGATGGGGGTCGAGTCTCTGCGGGGACCCTACGAGCAGTACTTC.

The chain links TRBV28 to TRBJ2-1; the match to TRBD1 covers 9 bases. Trimming took 3 bases from V and 6 from J; bases not matched to a gene: 3. The germline V gene encodes CDR1 MDHEN and CDR2 SYDVKM. This CDR3 is built from 14 residues. Here the CDR3 reads CASSFDRGANEQFF. In DNA form, the CDR3 reads TGTGCCAGCAGTTTCGACAGGGGGGCCAATGAGCAGTTCTTC.

The V call is TRBV5-1, the J call TRBJ2-1, with 14 bases fitting TRBD2. J was trimmed by 15 bases and V by 4 bases; bases with no gene match: 12. There are 15 residues in the CDR3. Germline lookup yields CDR1 SGHRS and CDR2 YFSETQ. CDR3 region: CASSLQGLAGAESFF. Here the CDR3 DNA reads TGCGCCAGCAGCCTCCAGGGACTAGCGGGAGCTGAGTCGTTCTTC.

In this sample, this clone turned up once. This rearrangement joins TRBV25-1 to TRBJ2-5; D remains ambiguous. Germline CDR1 and CDR2: MGHDK and SYGVNS. This CDR3 has 12 residues. Trimming took off 4 bases at V and 5 bases at J, with 8 bases between the two ends. The CDR3 DNA reads TGTGCCAGCAGTGTTGGAGAGGAGACCCAGTACTTC. As protein: CASSVGEETQYF.

The J gene is TRBJ2-2, the V gene TRBV12-5; D may be TRBD2 (6 bases). Germline loops: CDR1 LGHNT, CDR2 FRNRAP. The V gene lost 2 bases and the J gene lost 3 bases, with 22 bases spanning the gap. This CDR3 comprises 19 residues. CDR3 loop: CASGLPVKSGWGDTGELFF. The DNA of the CDR3 is TGTGCTAGTGGTTTGCCAGTGAAGTCGGGTTGGGGGGACACCGGGGAGCTGTTTTTT.

CDR3: CASSWGTGYGYTF. CDR3 nucleotide sequence: TGTGCCAGCAGCTGGGGGACAGGCTATGGCTACACCTTC. V is TRBV5-6 and J is TRBJ1-2, with 8 bases aligning to TRBD1. In germline, CDR1 is SGHDT, CDR2 YYEEEE. The CDR3 is 13 amino acids. J was trimmed by 4 bases and V by 3 bases; bases with no gene match: 2.

The J gene is TRBJ1-1, the V gene TRBV5-1; D call uncertain. V lost 2 bases to trimming and J lost 0 bases, with 11 bases between them. The germline gives CDR1 SGHRS, CDR2 YFSETQ. This CDR3 comprises 15 residues. The CDR3 nucleotides are TGCGCCAGCAGCTTCGGTCCGATAATGAACACTGAAGCTTTCTTT. It specifies CASSFGPIMNTEAFF.

The J gene is TRBJ2-7, the V gene TRBV5-8; tentative D call: TRBD1 (7 bases). This CDR3 region has 14 residues. Trimming left V 4 bases short and J 9 bases short, with 20 bases between. The V gene's germline CDR1 is SGHTS and CDR2 YDEGEE. The CDR3 loop is CASSNKAYRGGQYF. CDR3 in DNA: TGTGCCAGCAGCAACAAAGCGTACAGGGGAGGGCAGTACTTC.

The V call is TRBV9, the J call TRBJ1-1; TRBD1 aligns across 9 bases. There are 14 residues in the CDR3. The J segment lost 8 bases and the V segment lost 3 bases, leaving 8 bases of the junction unmatched. Germline assignment: CDR1 SGDLS and CDR2 YYNGEE. CDR3: CASSARTGENEAFF. DNA for the CDR3: TGTGCCAGCAGCGCTAGGACAGGGGAGAACGAAGCTTTCTTT. The entire variable domain, with the rest obtained from reference TRBV9 and TRBJ1-1, is as follows: DSGVTQTPKHLITATGQRVTLRCSPRSGDLSVYWYQQSLDQGLQFLIQYYNGEERAKGNILERFSAQQFPDLHSELNLSSLELGDSALYFCASSARTGENEAFFGQGTRLTVV.

This clone appeared a single time. This rearrangement joins TRBV30 to TRBJ1-1; 8 bases line up with TRBD1. V trimming: 4 bases; J trimming: 4 bases; junction bases outside the gene matches: 8. The germline V gene encodes CDR1 GTSNPN and CDR2 SVGIG (reference sequence). CDR3 length: 14 residues. In DNA form, the CDR3 reads TGTGCCTGGATGAGACAGGGGCTGGGCACTGAAGCTTTCTTT. Translated: CAWMRQGLGTEAFF.

V usage is TRBV21-1 and J usage is TRBJ2-3; no check of the table's D call, TRBD2, against the DNA was made. TRBV21-1 represents a pseudogene. The CDR3 is 16 amino acids. CDR3 nucleotide sequence: TGTGCCAGCAGCAAATATGGAGGGGCCGGCACAGATACGCAGTATTTT. It translates to CASSKYGGAGTDTQYF.

The chain combines TRBV30 with TRBJ2-5, with TRBD1 matching over 11 bases. The V gene's germline CDR1 is GTSNPN and CDR2 SVGIG (reference sequence). The CDR3 loop spans 17 amino acids. V was pared by 4 bases and J by 5 bases, with 15 bases of the junction left unmatched. Here the CDR3 DNA reads TGTGCCTGGACGCTATCCGGGACAGGGGGTAACGGTGAGACCCAGTACTTC. Its translation is CAWTLSGTGGNGETQYF.